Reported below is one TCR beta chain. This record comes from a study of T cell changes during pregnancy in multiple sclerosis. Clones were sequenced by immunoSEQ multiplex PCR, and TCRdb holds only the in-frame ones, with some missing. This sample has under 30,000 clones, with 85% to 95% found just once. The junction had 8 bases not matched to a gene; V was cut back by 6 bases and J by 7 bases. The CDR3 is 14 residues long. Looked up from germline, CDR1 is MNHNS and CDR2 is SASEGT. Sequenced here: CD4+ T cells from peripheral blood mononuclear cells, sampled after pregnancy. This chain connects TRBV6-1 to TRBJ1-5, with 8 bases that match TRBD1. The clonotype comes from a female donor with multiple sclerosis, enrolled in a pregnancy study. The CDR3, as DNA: TGTGCCAGCAGCCCTACAGGGGGTGGGCAGCCCCAGCATTTT. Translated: CASSPTGGGQPQHF.